This T cell receptor beta chain was sequenced during a study of OX40 agonist ivuxolimab in advanced cancers. Study in general: Partial responses were achieved by three patients, of whom one had hepatocellular carcinoma and two had cutaneous melanoma. Study-wide results and caveats: At doses 0.1 to 3.0 mg/kg, CD4+ and CD8+ clones expanded.

Remarks on this clone: Antigen specificity is unknown.

Measured with immunoSEQ multiplex PCR; TCRdb has only the in-frame clones, and not every one. The sample has roughly 70,000 clones; over 80% are singletons. The germline CDR1 and CDR2 sequences are KGHSH and LQKENI. The CDR3 extends over 13 amino acids. V was shortened by 3 bases and J by 6 bases, with 6 bases between the two germline ends. The receptor's source is an adult with an advanced solid tumor such as melanoma, head and neck, liver or kidney cancer. The input for sequencing was CD4+ or CD8+ T cells sorted from blood, taken in a trial of the OX40 agonist ivuxolimab. This chain links TRBV18 with TRBJ1-6, with a possible D match to TRBD1 (5 bases). CDR3 nucleotides: TGTGCCAGCTCACCGGACACTAATTCACCCCTCCACTTT. Residues: CASSPDTNSPLHF.